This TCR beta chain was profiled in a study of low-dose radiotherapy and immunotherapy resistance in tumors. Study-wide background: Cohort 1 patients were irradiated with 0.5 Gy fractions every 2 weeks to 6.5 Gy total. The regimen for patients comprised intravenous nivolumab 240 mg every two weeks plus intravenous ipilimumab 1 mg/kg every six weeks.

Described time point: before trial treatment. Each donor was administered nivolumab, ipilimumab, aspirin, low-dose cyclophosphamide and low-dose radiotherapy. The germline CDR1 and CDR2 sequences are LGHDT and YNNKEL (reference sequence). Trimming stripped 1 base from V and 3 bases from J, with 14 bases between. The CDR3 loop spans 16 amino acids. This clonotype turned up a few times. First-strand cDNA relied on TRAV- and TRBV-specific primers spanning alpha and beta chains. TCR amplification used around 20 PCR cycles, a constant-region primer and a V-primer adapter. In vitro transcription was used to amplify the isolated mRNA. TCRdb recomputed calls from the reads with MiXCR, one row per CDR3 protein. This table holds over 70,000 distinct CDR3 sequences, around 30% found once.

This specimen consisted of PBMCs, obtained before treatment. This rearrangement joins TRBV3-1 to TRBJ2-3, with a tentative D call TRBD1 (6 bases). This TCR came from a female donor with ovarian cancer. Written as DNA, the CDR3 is TGTGCCAGCAGCCAAGTCTCAGGGGCGCCAACAGATACGCAGTATTTT. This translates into CASSQVSGAPTDTQYF.